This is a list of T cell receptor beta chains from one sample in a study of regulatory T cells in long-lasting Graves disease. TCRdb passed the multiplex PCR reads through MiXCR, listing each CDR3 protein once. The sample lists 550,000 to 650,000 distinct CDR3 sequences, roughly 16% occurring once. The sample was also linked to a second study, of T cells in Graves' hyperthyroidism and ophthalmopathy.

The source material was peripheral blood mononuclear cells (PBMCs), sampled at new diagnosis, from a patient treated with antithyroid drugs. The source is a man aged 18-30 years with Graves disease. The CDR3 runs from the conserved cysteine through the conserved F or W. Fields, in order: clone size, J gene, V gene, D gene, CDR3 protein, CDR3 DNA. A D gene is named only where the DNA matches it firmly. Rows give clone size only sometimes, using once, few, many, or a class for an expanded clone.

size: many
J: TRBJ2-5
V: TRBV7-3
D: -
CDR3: CASSLAGDGTQYF
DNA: TGTGCCAGCAGCTTAGCAGGGGATGGGACCCAGTACTTC

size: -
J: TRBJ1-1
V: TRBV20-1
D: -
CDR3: CSARSGGSTEAFF
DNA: TGCAGTGCTAGGTCGGGAGGGAGCACTGAAGCTTTCTTT

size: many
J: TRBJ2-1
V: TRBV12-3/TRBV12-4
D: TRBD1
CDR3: CASSFSAAGGGDEQFF
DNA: TGTGCCAGCAGTTTCTCTGCGGCAGGGGGCGGCGATGAGCAGTTCTTC

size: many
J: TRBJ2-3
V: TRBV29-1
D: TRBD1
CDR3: CSVRWGQDSADTQYF
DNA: TGCAGCGTTCGCTGGGGACAGGATAGCGCAGATACGCAGTATTTT

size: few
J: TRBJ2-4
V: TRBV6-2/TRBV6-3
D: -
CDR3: CASSEPGDARAKNIQYF
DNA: TGTGCCAGCAGTGAACCCGGGGACGCCCGAGCCAAAAACATTCAGTACTTC

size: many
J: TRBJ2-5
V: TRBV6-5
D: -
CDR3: CASSYSYGGAGETQYF
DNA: TGTGCCAGCAGTTACTCTTACGGGGGAGCAGGAGAGACCCAGTACTTC

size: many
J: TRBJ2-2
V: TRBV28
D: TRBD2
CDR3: CASSGSLAGLNGELFF
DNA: TGTGCCAGCAGTGGTTCACTAGCGGGATTGAACGGGGAGCTGTTTTTT

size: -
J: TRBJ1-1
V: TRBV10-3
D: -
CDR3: CAISGGQMNTEAFF
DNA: TGTGCCATCAGTGGAGGTCAGATGAACACTGAAGCTTTCTTT

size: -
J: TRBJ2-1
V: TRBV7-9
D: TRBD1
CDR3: CASSPRGTGGYEQFF
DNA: TGTGCCAGCAGCCCTCGTGGGACAGGGGGCTATGAGCAGTTCTTC

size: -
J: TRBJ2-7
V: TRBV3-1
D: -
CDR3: CASSQQGWKYEQYF
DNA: TGTGCCAGCAGCCAACAAGGATGGAAATACGAGCAGTACTTC

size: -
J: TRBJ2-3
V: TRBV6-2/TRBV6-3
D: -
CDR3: CASSYPQGNLGTDTQYF
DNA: TGTGCCAGCAGTTACCCGCAGGGAAACTTAGGCACAGATACGCAGTATTTT

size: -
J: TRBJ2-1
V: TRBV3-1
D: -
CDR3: CASSMDSRTYNEQFF
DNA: TGTGCCAGCAGTATGGACTCGAGGACCTACAATGAGCAGTTCTTC

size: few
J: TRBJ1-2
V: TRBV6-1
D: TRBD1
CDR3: CASSKVSGTGVIYGYTF
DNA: TGTGCCAGCAGTAAAGTCTCGGGGACAGGGGTTATTTATGGCTACACCTTC

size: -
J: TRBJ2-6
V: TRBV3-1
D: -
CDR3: CASSPSSLGANVLTF
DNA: TGTGCCAGCAGCCCGAGCTCTCTGGGGGCCAACGTCCTGACTTTC

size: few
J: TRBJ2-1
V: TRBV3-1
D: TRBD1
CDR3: CASSLRQGANEQFF
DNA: TGTGCCAGCAGCCTCCGACAGGGGGCAAATGAGCAGTTCTTC

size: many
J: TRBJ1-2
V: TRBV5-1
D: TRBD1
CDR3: CASSFDRGTDYGYTF
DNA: TGCGCCAGCAGCTTCGACAGGGGGACAGACTATGGCTACACCTTC

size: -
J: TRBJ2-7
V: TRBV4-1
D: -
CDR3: CASSQDGRQVIYEQYF
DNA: TGCGCCAGCAGCCAAGATGGGAGACAGGTGATCTACGAGCAGTACTTC

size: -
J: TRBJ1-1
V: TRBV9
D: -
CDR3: CASSALTANMNTEAFF
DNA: TGTGCCAGCAGCGCCTTGACAGCTAACATGAACACTGAAGCTTTCTTT

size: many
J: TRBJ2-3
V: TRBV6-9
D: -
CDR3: CASSYEAGMGTDTQYF
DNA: TGTGCCAGCAGTTACGAGGCGGGAATGGGCACAGATACGCAGTATTTT

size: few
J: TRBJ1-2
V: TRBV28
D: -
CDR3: CASSSPGANFVYGYTF
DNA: TGTGCCAGCAGTTCCCCCGGGGCCAACTTTGTCTATGGCTACACCTTC

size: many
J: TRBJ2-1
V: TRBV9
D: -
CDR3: CASSVEWGRSNEQFF
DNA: TGTGCCAGCAGCGTAGAGTGGGGGCGCAGCAATGAGCAGTTCTTC

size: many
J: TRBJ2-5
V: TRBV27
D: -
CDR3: CASSLAGSQGTQYF
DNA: TGTGCCAGCAGTTTAGCGGGGTCCCAAGGGACCCAGTACTTC

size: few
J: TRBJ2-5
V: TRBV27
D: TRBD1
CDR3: CASSWAGGNGETQYF
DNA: TGTGCCAGCAGTTGGGCAGGGGGCAACGGAGAGACCCAGTACTTC

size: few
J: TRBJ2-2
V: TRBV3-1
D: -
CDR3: CASSLNGWGITGELFF
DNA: TGTGCCAGCAGCCTTAACGGCTGGGGAATCACCGGGGAGCTGTTTTTT

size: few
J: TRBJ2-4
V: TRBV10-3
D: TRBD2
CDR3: CAIRDGLAGAQNIQYF
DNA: TGTGCCATCAGGGACGGACTAGCGGGAGCTCAAAACATTCAGTACTTC

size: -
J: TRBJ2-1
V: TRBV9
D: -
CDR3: CASSGPGDNEQFF
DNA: TGTGCCAGCAGCGGACCAGGGGACAATGAGCAGTTCTTC

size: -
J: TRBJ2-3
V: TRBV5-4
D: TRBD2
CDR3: CASRAPTSGTDTQYF
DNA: TGTGCCAGCAGAGCCCCGACTAGCGGCACAGATACGCAGTATTTT

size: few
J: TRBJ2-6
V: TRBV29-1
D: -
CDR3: CSVEVNSGANVLTF
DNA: TGCAGCGTTGAAGTAAACTCTGGGGCCAACGTCCTGACTTTC

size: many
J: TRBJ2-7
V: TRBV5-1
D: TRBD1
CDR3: CASTGTANGYEQYF
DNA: TGCGCCAGCACCGGGACAGCGAATGGATACGAGCAGTACTTC

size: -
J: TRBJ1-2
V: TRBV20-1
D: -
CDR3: CSARNGEASGYTF
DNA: TGCAGTGCTCGCAACGGGGAGGCAAGTGGCTACACCTTC

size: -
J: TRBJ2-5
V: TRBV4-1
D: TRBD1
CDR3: CASRPGQLEGGETQYF
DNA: TGCGCCAGCAGACCGGGACAGCTCGAGGGTGGAGAGACCCAGTACTTC

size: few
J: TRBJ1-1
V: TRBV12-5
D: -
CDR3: CASGPEVNTEALF
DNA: TGTGCTAGTGGCCCTGAGGTGAACACTGAAGCTCTCTTT

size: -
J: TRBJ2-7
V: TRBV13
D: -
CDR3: CASSSIGSSYEQYF
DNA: TGTGCCAGCAGTTCGATAGGAAGCTCCTACGAGCAGTACTTC

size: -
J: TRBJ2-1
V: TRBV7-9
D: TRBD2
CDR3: CASIGRSGRGNEQFF
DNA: TGTGCCAGCATCGGTCGGAGCGGGAGGGGTAATGAGCAGTTCTTC

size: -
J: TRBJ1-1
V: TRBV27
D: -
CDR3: CASSFRQLAEAFF
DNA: TGTGCCAGCAGTTTCCGCCAGCTTGCTGAAGCTTTCTTT

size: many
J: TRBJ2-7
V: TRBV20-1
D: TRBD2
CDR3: CSASTSGSYEQYF
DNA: TGCAGTGCTAGCACTAGCGGGAGCTACGAGCAGTACTTC

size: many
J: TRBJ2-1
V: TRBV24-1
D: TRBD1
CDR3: CATSDPGTGDNEQFF
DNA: TGTGCCACCAGTGATCCCGGGACAGGGGACAATGAGCAGTTCTTC

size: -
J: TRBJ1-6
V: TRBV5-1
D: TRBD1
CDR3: CASSSRQGAGSPLHF
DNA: TGCGCCAGCAGCTCCCGACAGGGGGCTGGGTCACCCCTCCACTTT

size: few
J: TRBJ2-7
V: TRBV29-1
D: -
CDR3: CSAGRGDIYEQYF
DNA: TGCAGCGCCGGCAGGGGGGACATTTACGAGCAGTACTTC

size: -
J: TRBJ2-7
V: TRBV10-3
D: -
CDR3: CAISDPGLDEQYF
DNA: TGTGCCATCAGTGACCCAGGGTTGGACGAGCAGTACTTC

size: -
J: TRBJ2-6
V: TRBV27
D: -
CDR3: CASSRSGGWGVLSGANVLTF
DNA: TGTGCCAGCAGTCGTTCTGGGGGCTGGGGGGTCCTCTCTGGGGCCAACGTCCTGACTTTC

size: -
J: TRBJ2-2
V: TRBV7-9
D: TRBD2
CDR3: CASSLRTGTSGTGELFF
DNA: TGTGCCAGCAGCCTCCGGACCGGGACTAGCGGGACCGGGGAGCTGTTTTTT

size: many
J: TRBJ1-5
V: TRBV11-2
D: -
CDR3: CASSLGQYSNQPQHF
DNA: TGTGCCAGCAGCTTAGGGCAGTATAGCAATCAGCCCCAGCATTTT

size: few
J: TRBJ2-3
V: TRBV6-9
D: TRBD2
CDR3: CASSYAGGSGDMQYF
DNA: TGTGCCAGCAGTTACGCGGGCGGTAGCGGGGATATGCAGTATTTT

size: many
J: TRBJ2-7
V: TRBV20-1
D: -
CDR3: CSARDTGGGSYEQYF
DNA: TGCAGTGCTAGAGATACGGGCGGAGGCAGCTACGAGCAGTACTTC

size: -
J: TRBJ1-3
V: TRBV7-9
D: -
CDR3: CASSLGRVPVIAGNTIYF
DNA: TGTGCCAGCAGCTTAGGCCGTGTGCCCGTGATTGCTGGAAACACCATATATTTT

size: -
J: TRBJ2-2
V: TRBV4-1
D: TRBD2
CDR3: CASSQDAVAGGTTGELFF
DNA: TGCGCCAGCAGCCAAGACGCGGTAGCGGGAGGAACTACCGGGGAGCTGTTTTTT

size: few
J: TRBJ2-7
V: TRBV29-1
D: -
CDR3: CSVRDISYEQYF
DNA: TGCAGCGTGAGGGACATTTCCTACGAGCAGTACTTC

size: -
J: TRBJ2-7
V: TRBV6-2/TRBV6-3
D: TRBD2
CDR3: CASSETSGGWIYEQYF
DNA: TGTGCCAGCAGTGAAACGTCGGGAGGATGGATATACGAGCAGTACTTC

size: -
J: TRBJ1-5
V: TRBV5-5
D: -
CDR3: CASSLADWAASLNQPQHF
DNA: TGTGCCAGCAGCCTGGCGGATTGGGCGGCTTCGCTTAATCAGCCCCAGCATTTT

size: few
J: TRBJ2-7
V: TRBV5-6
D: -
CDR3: CASSSRQIYEQYF
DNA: TGTGCCAGCAGCTCCCGACAAATATACGAGCAGTACTTC

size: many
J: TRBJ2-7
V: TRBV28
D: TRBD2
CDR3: CASSLGRGTSYEQYF
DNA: TGTGCCAGCAGTCTCGGGAGGGGGACTTCCTACGAGCAGTACTTC

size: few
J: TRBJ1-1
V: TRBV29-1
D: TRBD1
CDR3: CSALLGTGGSWDTEAFF
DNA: TGCAGCGCACTCCTAGGGACAGGGGGTAGCTGGGACACTGAAGCTTTCTTT

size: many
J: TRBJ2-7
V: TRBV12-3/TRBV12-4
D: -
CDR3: CASSPSASEQYF
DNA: TGTGCCAGCAGTCCCTCGGCCTCTGAGCAGTACTTC

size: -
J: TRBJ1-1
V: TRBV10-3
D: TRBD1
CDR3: CAISRTGGPNTEAFF
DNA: TGTGCCATCAGTCGGACAGGTGGTCCGAACACTGAAGCTTTCTTT

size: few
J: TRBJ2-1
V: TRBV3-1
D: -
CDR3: CASQGPGVAEQFF
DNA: TGTGCCTCACAAGGACCGGGAGTAGCTGAGCAGTTCTTC

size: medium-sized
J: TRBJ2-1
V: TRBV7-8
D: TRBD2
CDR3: CASSGEAGGPGDEQFF
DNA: TGTGCCAGCAGCGGGGAGGCGGGAGGGCCTGGCGATGAGCAGTTCTTC

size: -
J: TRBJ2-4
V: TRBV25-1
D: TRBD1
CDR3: CASRDRGTKNIQYF
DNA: TGTGCCAGCAGAGACAGGGGAACCAAAAACATTCAGTACTTC

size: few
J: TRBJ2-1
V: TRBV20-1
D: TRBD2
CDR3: CSALAGVAFF
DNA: TGCAGTGCGTTAGCGGGAGTGGCCTTCTTC

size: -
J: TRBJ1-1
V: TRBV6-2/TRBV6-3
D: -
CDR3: CASSYSSRAEAFF
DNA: TGTGCCAGCAGTTACTCGTCCCGGGCTGAAGCTTTCTTT